The clone carrying this T cell receptor beta chain was observed many times. Its antigen remains unknown. This record comes from a study of T-cell reconstitution after alpha-beta-depleted transplantation in children. Study conclusions and caveats: Some patients showed high day-60 TCRbeta diversity, which derived from surviving recipient T cells and thymic progenitors. By one year post-transplant, T-cell counts and diversity largely arose from T cells that were newly produced. Several hundred expanded graft clones reportedly were the source of alpha-beta T cells about two months after transplant.

Preparation of the TCRbeta library involved a method that used unique molecular identifiers. TCRdb passed the PCR reads through MiXCR, listing each CDR3 protein once. Among 500,000 to 750,000 distinct CDR3 sequences listed, over 10% were seen once. The sequence was obtained from a male patient between 10 and 17 years old who had a stem cell transplant for acute myeloid leukemia, so the T cells may come from the graft donor. The sequenced sample was PBMCs, mostly from graft donor cells, obtained 360 days after TCRalphabeta/CD19-depleted stem cell transplant.

CDR3 amino acids: CASSLLMASGAVTDTQYF. CDR3 nucleotides: TGTGCCAGCAGCTTACTAATGGCTAGCGGGGCAGTCACAGATACGCAGTATTTT. The genes are TRBV7-9 and TRBJ2-3; 9 bases line up with TRBD2. J gave up 2 bases and V 2 bases, and 11 bases lay outside the gene matches. This CDR3 spans 18 amino acids. CDR1 and CDR2 from the germline V gene are SEHNR and FQNEAQ (reference sequence).